The text below deals with one TCR beta chain. These data come from a study of immune cell composition in non-small cell lung cancer. CDR1 and CDR2 (germline): DFQATT, SNEGSKA (reference sequence). The CDR3 runs to 11 residues. V lost 0 bases and J 7 bases, leaving 6 bases between the germline ends. Some clones are missing from TCRdb's copy, which holds only in-frame ones; the method was immunoSEQ multiplex PCR. Of hundreds of clones listed, 73% are singletons. Sequences were obtained from lung tumor tissue. The chain carries TRBV20-1 and TRBJ2-5; D remains unclear. The sequence came from a human donor with non-small cell lung cancer. CDR3 sequence: CSARDPPTQYF. For the CDR3, the DNA is TGCAGTGCTAGAGACCCTCCGACCCAGTACTTC.